The rows below give T cell receptor beta chains drawn from one sample of a study of blood T cell repertoires in COVID-19. Sequencing used immunoSEQ multiplex PCR; TCRdb keeps in-frame clones, though not all of them. The data hold about 360,000 clones, with around nine tenths observed a single time. The sequenced sample was peripheral blood. The source is a human donor in a cohort sampled during active COVID-19. The CDR3 runs from the conserved cysteine through the conserved F or W. Fields, in order: V gene, D gene, J gene, clone size, CDR3 protein, CDR3 DNA. D genes are given only for firm matches. Rows give clone size only sometimes, using once, few, many, or a class for an expanded clone.

>TRBV5-1|-|TRBJ2-5|-
CASTIRGLAQETQYF
TGCGCCAGCACCATACGGGGGTTGGCCCAAGAGACCCAGTACTTC
>TRBV19|TRBD1|TRBJ1-1|-
CASSMTGGTNTEAFF
TGTGCCAGTAGTATGACAGGGGGCACGAACACTGAAGCTTTCTTT
>TRBV6-1|-|TRBJ2-7|-
CASSETLLVNEQYF
TGTGCCAGCAGTGAAACCCTCCTAGTAAACGAGCAGTACTTC
>TRBV11-3|TRBD2|TRBJ2-1|-
CASSLEGIAGGPDNEQFF
TGTGCCAGCAGCTTAGAGGGAATAGCGGGAGGGCCGGACAATGAGCAGTTCTTC
>TRBV6-5|TRBD1|TRBJ2-7|-
CASEGQGGHEQYF
TGTGCCAGCGAGGGACAGGGGGGACACGAGCAGTACTTC
>TRBV5-1|TRBD1|TRBJ1-6|-
CASRPGQGKSPLHF
TGCGCCAGCAGGCCGGGACAGGGGAAATCACCCCTCCACTTT
>TRBV30|-|TRBJ1-1|-
CAWSVSYDRRGEAFF
TGTGCCTGGAGTGTAAGCTACGACCGCCGGGGTGAAGCTTTCTTT
>TRBV6-6|TRBD2|TRBJ2-1|-
CGATSGFVSYNEQFF
TGTGGAGCCACTAGCGGGTTCGTCTCCTACAATGAGCAGTTCTTC
>TRBV18|-|TRBJ2-7|-
CASSPRSREGKDQQREQYF
TGTGCCAGCTCACCCAGGTCGAGGGAAGGGAAGGACCAGCAGCGCGAGCAGTACTTC
>TRBV12-3/TRBV12-4|TRBD1|TRBJ1-2|-
CASSWGQQGADTF
TGTGCCAGCAGTTGGGGTCAACAGGGGGCCGACACCTTC
>TRBV5-1|TRBD1|TRBJ1-3|-
CASSGTGASGNTIYF
TGCGCCAGCAGCGGAACAGGGGCCTCTGGAAACACCATATATTTT
>TRBV4-2|-|TRBJ2-2|few
CASSQPGGELFF
TGTGCCAGCAGCCAGCCCGGTGGGGAGCTGTTTTTT
>TRBV15|-|TRBJ2-2|-
CATRRATSGPRRAGELFF
TGTGCCACCAGACGAGCAACGAGCGGGCCAAGAAGGGCCGGGGAGCTGTTTTTT
>TRBV11-3|TRBD2|TRBJ2-2|-
CASSQLAGAAGELFF
TGTGCCAGCAGCCAACTAGCGGGAGCGGCCGGGGAGCTGTTTTTT
>TRBV5-1|TRBD1|TRBJ1-2|-
CASSLRGPGYGYTF
TGCGCCAGCAGCTTAAGGGGGCCGGGGTATGGCTACACCTTC
>TRBV18|TRBD2|TRBJ2-1|-
CASSPRAISGGHNEQFF
TGTGCCAGCTCACCACGGGCTATCAGCGGGGGACACAATGAGCAGTTCTTC
>TRBV18|-|TRBJ2-3|-
CASSPELAGRTDTQYF
TGTGCCAGCTCACCCGAATTGGCAGGGCGGACAGATACGCAGTATTTT
>TRBV7-9|-|TRBJ1-4|-
CASSPLLATNEKLFF
TGTGCCAGCAGCCCCTTACTAGCAACTAATGAAAAACTGTTTTTT